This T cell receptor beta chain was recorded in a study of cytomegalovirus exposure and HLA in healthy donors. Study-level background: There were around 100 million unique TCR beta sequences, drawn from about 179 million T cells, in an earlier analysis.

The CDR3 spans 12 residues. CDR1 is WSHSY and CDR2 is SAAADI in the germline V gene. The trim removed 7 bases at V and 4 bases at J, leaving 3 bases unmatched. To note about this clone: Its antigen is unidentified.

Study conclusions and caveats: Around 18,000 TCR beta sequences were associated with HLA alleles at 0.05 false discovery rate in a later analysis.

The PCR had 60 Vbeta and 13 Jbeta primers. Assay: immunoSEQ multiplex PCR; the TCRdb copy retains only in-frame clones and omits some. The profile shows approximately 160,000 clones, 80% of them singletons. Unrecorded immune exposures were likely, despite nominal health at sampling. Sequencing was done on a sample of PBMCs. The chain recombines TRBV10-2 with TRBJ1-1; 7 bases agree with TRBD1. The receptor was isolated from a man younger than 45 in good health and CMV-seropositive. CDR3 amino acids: CASTQGGTEAFF. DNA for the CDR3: TGCGCCAGCACCCAGGGGGGCACTGAAGCTTTCTTT.